The rows below give T cell receptor beta chains drawn from one sample of a study of blood T cell repertoires in COVID-19. The table came from immunoSEQ multiplex PCR; TCRdb's copy has only in-frame clones and leaves some out. The sample has 300,000 to 400,000 clones; roughly 86% are singletons. Sequencing used peripheral blood. These receptor sequences come from a man under 40 with COVID-19, enrolled during active disease. Each CDR3 is given with its conserved first and last residue. A D gene is named only where the DNA matches it firmly. For some rows the clone size is stated as once, few or many, or as a class when expanded; others skip it.

>TRBJ2-3|14|NA|NA|TRBV15
CATSREADSDTQYF
TGTGCCACCAGCAGAGAGGCAGACTCAGATACGCAGTATTTT
>TRBJ1-3|16|TRBD1|NA|TRBV18
CASSPGTGGRGNTIYF
TGTGCCAGCTCACCCGGGACAGGGGGTCGTGGAAACACCATATATTTT
>TRBJ2-5|17|TRBD1|NA|TRBV24-1
CATSDLRPGTGVETQYF
TGTGCCACCAGTGATTTGCGTCCTGGGACAGGGGTAGAGACCCAGTACTTC
>TRBJ2-3|14|NA|NA|TRBV19
CASSIQGRADTQYF
TGTGCCAGTAGTATACAGGGTAGAGCAGATACGCAGTATTTT
>TRBJ1-2|15|TRBD1|NA|TRBV10-3
CAISPVRDSYNGYTF
TGTGCCATCAGTCCTGTACGGGACAGCTATAATGGCTACACCTTC
>TRBJ2-1|14|NA|NA|TRBV10-3
CAISEPAGMDEQFF
TGTGCCATCAGTGAGCCGGCAGGGATGGATGAGCAGTTCTTC
>TRBJ2-7|13|TRBD1|NA|TRBV28
CASSFTGAYEQYF
TGTGCCAGCAGTTTTACAGGGGCCTACGAGCAGTACTTC
>TRBJ2-7|15|TRBD1|NA|TRBV24-1
CATSDSRTGSYEQYF
TGTGCCACCAGTGATTCTCGGACAGGGTCTTACGAGCAGTACTTC
>TRBJ1-2|11|TRBD1|NA|TRBV29-1
CSVQQGVGYTF
TGCAGCGTTCAGCAGGGGGTTGGCTACACCTTC
>TRBJ2-1|17|TRBD2|NA|TRBV4-3
CASSYAGGRESYNEQFF
TGCGCCAGCAGCTACGCGGGCGGGAGGGAATCCTACAATGAGCAGTTCTTC
>TRBJ1-5|17|NA|NA|TRBV18
CASSPPGRVVGNQPQHF
TGTGCCAGCTCACCACCCGGCAGGGTGGTCGGTAATCAGCCCCAGCATTTT
>TRBJ2-1|15|NA|NA|TRBV28
CASSLRETRNNEQFF
TGTGCCAGCAGTTTACGGGAGACAAGAAACAATGAGCAGTTCTTC
>TRBJ2-2|15|NA|NA|TRBV15
CATSRVRRGTGELFF
TGTGCCACCAGCAGAGTTAGACGGGGGACCGGGGAGCTGTTTTTT
>TRBJ1-2|14|NA|NA|TRBV5-1
CASTARQDNYGYTF
TGCGCCAGCACCGCTAGACAGGATAACTATGGCTACACCTTC
>TRBJ1-5|16|NA|NA|TRBV27
CARHLLIDYCDQPQHF
TGTGCCCGACACCTCCTTATTGACTATTGTGATCAGCCCCAGCATTTT
>TRBJ2-3|20|TRBD1|NA|TRBV4-2
CASSQERGQGSPYSTDTQYF
TGTGCCAGCAGCCAAGAAAGGGGGCAGGGCTCCCCCTATTCCACAGATACGCAGTATTTT
>TRBJ1-2|14|NA|NA|TRBV19
CASSMGVADYGYTF
TGTGCCAGTAGTATGGGGGTAGCGGACTATGGCTACACCTTC
>TRBJ1-1|13|NA|once|TRBV2
CASSDSGNTEAFF
TGTGCCAGCAGTGACAGCGGGAACACTGAAGCTTTCTTT
>TRBJ2-5|13|NA|NA|TRBV28
CASSLGQEETQYF
TGTGCCAGCAGTTTAGGGCAGGAAGAGACCCAGTACTTC
>TRBJ1-5|14|NA|NA|TRBV28
CASSLRGFGQPQHF
TGTGCCAGCAGTTTACGGGGTTTCGGTCAGCCCCAGCATTTT
>TRBJ2-1|11|NA|NA|TRBV28
CASTIKGEQFF
TGTGCCAGCACCATCAAGGGGGAGCAGTTCTTC
>TRBJ1-5|17|NA|once|TRBV7-8
CASSSGKAGTQDQPQHF
TGTGCCAGCAGCTCCGGAAAAGCCGGGACTCAGGATCAGCCCCAGCATTTT
>TRBJ1-1|14|TRBD1|NA|TRBV9
CASSPNRGNTEAFF
TGTGCCAGCAGCCCAAACAGGGGGAACACTGAAGCTTTCTTT
>TRBJ2-7|14|TRBD2|NA|TRBV7-2
CASSLGLDRGEQYF
TGTGCCAGCAGCCTCGGACTAGATCGGGGCGAGCAGTACTTC
>TRBJ2-1|16|TRBD2|NA|TRBV7-3
CASSPTRGGSYNEQFF
TGTGCCAGCAGCCCCACTCGCGGGGGTTCCTACAATGAGCAGTTCTTC
>TRBJ2-7|18|TRBD1|few|TRBV24-1
CATSDFFKHGQATYEQYF
TGTGCCACCAGTGATTTCTTTAAGCATGGACAGGCTACCTACGAGCAGTACTTC
>TRBJ2-1|16|TRBD2|NA|TRBV19
CASSRGTSGRLSEQFF
TGTGCCAGTAGTAGAGGGACTAGCGGGAGGCTGAGTGAGCAGTTCTTC
>TRBJ1-2|12|NA|NA|TRBV7-8
CASSLGDWGYTF
TGTGCCAGCAGCTTAGGGGACTGGGGCTACACCTTC
>TRBJ2-7|14|TRBD1|NA|TRBV4-1
CASSPGDRGFEQYF
TGCGCCAGCAGCCCCGGGGACAGGGGTTTCGAGCAGTACTTC
>TRBJ1-1|15|NA|NA|TRBV9
CASSPHQGRNTEAFF
TGTGCCAGCAGCCCTCACCAGGGAAGAAACACTGAAGCTTTCTTT
>TRBJ1-1|13|NA|NA|TRBV7-9
CASSLSQNTEAFF
TGTGCCAGCAGCTTATCACAGAACACTGAAGCTTTCTTT
>TRBJ2-1|16|TRBD2|once|TRBV4-3
CASSQTTSGVYNEQFF
TGCGCCAGCAGCCAGACGACTAGCGGGGTATACAATGAGCAGTTCTTC
>TRBJ2-5|12|TRBD1|NA|TRBV10-3
CAIRDREETQYF
TGTGCCATCAGGGACAGGGAAGAGACCCAGTACTTC
>TRBJ1-1|15|NA|NA|TRBV30
CAWSVKGHRNTEAFF
TGTGCCTGGAGTGTAAAGGGACACCGGAACACTGAAGCTTTCTTT
>TRBJ2-3|16|NA|once|TRBV28
CASARTAQESTDTQYF
TGTGCCAGCGCTCGTACAGCCCAAGAAAGCACAGATACGCAGTATTTT
>TRBJ2-7|15|NA|NA|TRBV7-7
CASSLERVGMGEQYF
TGTGCCAGCAGCTTAGAGAGGGTGGGAATGGGCGAGCAGTACTTC
>TRBJ2-7|14|NA|NA|TRBV6-5
CASSYSRQTYEQYF
TGTGCCAGCAGTTACTCGAGACAGACCTACGAGCAGTACTTC
>TRBJ2-1|19|TRBD2|NA|TRBV18
CASPTVGLAGVRKRSEQFF
TGTGCCAGCCCGACGGTGGGACTAGCGGGAGTCAGGAAGAGAAGTGAGCAGTTCTTC
>TRBJ2-2|15|NA|NA|TRBV21-1
CASSKRAGHTGELFF
TGTGCCAGCAGCAAAAGGGCAGGGCACACCGGGGAGCTGTTTTTT
>TRBJ2-1|15|NA|NA|TRBV19
CASSILGGEVNEQFF
TGTGCCAGTAGTATTCTCGGGGGAGAGGTCAATGAGCAGTTCTTC
>TRBJ1-6|13|TRBD1|once|TRBV18
CASSPGQGSPLHF
TGTGCCAGCTCACCAGGACAGGGCTCACCCCTCCACTTT
>TRBJ2-7|15|TRBD1|NA|TRBV24-1
CATSDPQTGWYEQYF
TGTGCCACCAGTGACCCCCAGACAGGGTGGTACGAGCAGTACTTC
>TRBJ2-2|16|TRBD2|NA|TRBV5-6
CASSLWAGENTGELFF
TGTGCCAGCAGCTTGTGGGCGGGGGAGAACACCGGGGAGCTGTTTTTT
>TRBJ2-1|14|TRBD2|NA|TRBV7-3
CASSLTSSYNEQFF
TGTGCCAGCAGCTTGACTAGCTCTTACAATGAGCAGTTCTTC
>TRBJ1-3|15|TRBD1|NA|TRBV7-9
CASSFDRVLSGTIYF
TGTGCCAGCAGCTTCGACAGGGTCCTTTCGGGCACCATATATTTT
>TRBJ1-1|16|TRBD1|NA|TRBV3-1/TRBV3-2
CASSPTGGALNTEAFF
TGTGCCAGCAGCCCGACAGGGGGCGCCTTGAACACTGAAGCTTTCTTT
>TRBJ2-6|16|NA|NA|TRBV5-1
CASQDGQSSGANVLTF
TGCGCCAGCCAAGATGGACAGTCCTCTGGGGCCAACGTCCTGACTTTC
>TRBJ2-1|11|TRBD2|NA|TRBV6-5
CASSYGTSRVF
TGTGCCAGCAGTTACGGGACTAGCAGGGTCTTC
>TRBJ2-7|16|TRBD2|NA|TRBV7-2
CASSLRRAGGGNEQYF
TGTGCCAGCAGCTTACGCAGAGCGGGGGGCGGGAACGAGCAGTACTTC
>TRBJ2-5|15|TRBD1|NA|TRBV5-1
CASSPNPTGRETQYF
TGCGCCAGCAGCCCAAACCCGACAGGGCGGGAGACCCAGTACTTC
>TRBJ2-1|15|NA|NA|TRBV7-2
CASSLDRDSYNEQFF
TGTGCCAGCAGCTTAGACAGAGACTCCTACAATGAGCAGTTCTTC
>TRBJ1-5|14|NA|NA|TRBV18
CASSPPGGSQPQHF
TGTGCCAGCTCACCACCGGGGGGGAGTCAGCCCCAGCATTTT